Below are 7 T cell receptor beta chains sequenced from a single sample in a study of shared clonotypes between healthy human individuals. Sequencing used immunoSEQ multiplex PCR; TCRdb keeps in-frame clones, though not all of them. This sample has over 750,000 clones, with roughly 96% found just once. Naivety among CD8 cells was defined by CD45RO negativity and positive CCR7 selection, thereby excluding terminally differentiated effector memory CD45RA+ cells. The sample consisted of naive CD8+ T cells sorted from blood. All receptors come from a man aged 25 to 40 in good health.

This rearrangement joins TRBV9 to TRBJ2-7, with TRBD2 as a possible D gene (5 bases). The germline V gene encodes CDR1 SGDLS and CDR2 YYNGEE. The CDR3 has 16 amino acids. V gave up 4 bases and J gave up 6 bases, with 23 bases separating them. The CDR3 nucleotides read TGTGCCAGCAGCCCCGAGTCTAGCTTCACGTTACGCGAGCAGTACTTC. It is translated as CASSPESSFTLREQYF.

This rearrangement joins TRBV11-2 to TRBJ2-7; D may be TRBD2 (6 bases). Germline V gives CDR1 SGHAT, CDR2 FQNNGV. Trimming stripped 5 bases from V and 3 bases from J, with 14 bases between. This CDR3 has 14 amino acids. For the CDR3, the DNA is TGTGCCAGCAGCCTCCGGGAGAATCACTACGAGCAGTACTTC. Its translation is CASSLRENHYEQYF.

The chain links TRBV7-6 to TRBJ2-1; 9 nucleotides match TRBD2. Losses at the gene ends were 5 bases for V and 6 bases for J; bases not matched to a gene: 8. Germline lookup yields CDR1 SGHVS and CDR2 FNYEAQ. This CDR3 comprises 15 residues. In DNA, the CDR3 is TGTGCCAGCAGCCCCCTAGCGGGACGCAGCAATGAGCAGTTCTTC. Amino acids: CASSPLAGRSNEQFF.

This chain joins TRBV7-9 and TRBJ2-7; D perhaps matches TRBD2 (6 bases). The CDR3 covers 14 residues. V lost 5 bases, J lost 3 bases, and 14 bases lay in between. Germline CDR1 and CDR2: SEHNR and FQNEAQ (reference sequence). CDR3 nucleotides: TGTGCCAGCAGCATCCCGGGACTGGGCTACGAGCAGTACTTC. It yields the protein CASSIPGLGYEQYF.

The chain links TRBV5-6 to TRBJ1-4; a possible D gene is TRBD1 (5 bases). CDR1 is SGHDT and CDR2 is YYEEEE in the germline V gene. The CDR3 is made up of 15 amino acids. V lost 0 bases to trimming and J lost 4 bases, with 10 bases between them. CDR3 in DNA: TGTGCCAGCAGCTTGGAACAGGCGAATAATGAAAAACTGTTTTTT. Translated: CASSLEQANNEKLFF.

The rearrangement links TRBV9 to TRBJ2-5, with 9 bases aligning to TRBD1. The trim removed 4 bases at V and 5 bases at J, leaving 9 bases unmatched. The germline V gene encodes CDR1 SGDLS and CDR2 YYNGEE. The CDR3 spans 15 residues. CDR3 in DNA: TGTGCCAGCAGCACCTGGACAGGGGCTGCGGAGACCCAGTACTTC. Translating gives CASSTWTGAAETQYF.

The CDR3 DNA reads TGTGCCAGCAGTGACCTCCAAGGACAGGGGCCTGAAGCTTTCTTT. This translates into CASSDLQGQGPEAFF. The rearrangement joins TRBV6-1 to TRBJ1-1; TRBD1 aligns across 9 bases. The CDR3 loop spans 15 amino acids. In germline, CDR1 is MNHNS, CDR2 SASEGT. V dropped 3 bases and J dropped 6; count of bases not matched to a gene: 8.